A single sample gave rise to the 9 T cell receptor beta chains below, sequenced in a study of T cell responses to AZD1222 COVID-19 vaccine. Generated by immunoSEQ multiplex PCR, the TCRdb table keeps only in-frame clones and is missing some. The sample carries roughly 150,000 clones, about nine tenths recorded once. The source was peripheral blood, collected on day 0 of AZD1222 vaccination. These receptors originate from an adult in good health.

The chain is built from TRBV27 and TRBJ1-5; D remains unclear. The CDR3 is made up of 13 amino acids. Trimming cost V 0 bases and J 6 bases, with 6 bases left between them. Germline loops: CDR1 MNHEY, CDR2 SMNVEV (reference sequence). Written as DNA, the CDR3 is TGTGCCAGCAGTTTATCCTTGCCTCAGCCCCAGCATTTT. It specifies CASSLSLPQPQHF.

The chain is built from TRBV24-1 and TRBJ1-5; tentative D call: TRBD1 (5 bases). Germline V gene data show CDR1 as KGHDR and CDR2 as SFDVKD. V gave up 4 bases and J gave up 4 bases, with 10 bases separating them. The CDR3 is made up of 14 amino acids. Here the CDR3 reads CATSDDSLNQPQHF. DNA for the CDR3: TGTGCCACCAGTGACGACAGCCTTAATCAGCCCCAGCATTTT.

The V call is TRBV4-1, the J call TRBJ1-6; D possibly corresponds to TRBD1 (5 bases). V lost 3 bases to trimming and J lost 7 bases, with 10 bases between them. From germline, CDR1 is MGHRA and CDR2 YSYEKL. The CDR3 is made up of 14 amino acids. The CDR3 spells CASSQQGINSPLHF. In DNA form, the CDR3 reads TGCGCCAGCAGCCAGCAGGGTATCAATTCACCCCTCCACTTT.

This sequence joins TRBV28 and TRBJ2-7; unclear D gene. Trimming cost V 10 bases and J 2 bases, with 15 bases left between them. The CDR3 extends over 13 amino acids. Germline V gene sequence: CDR1 MDHEN, CDR2 SYDVKM. The CDR3, as DNA: TGTGCCACAACCCGGCTTATTACCTACGAGCAGTACTTC. This sequence encodes CATTRLITYEQYF.

This clone occurred once. J is TRBJ1-2 and V is TRBV23-1; D unresolved. TRBV23-1 is an ORF, with its function uncertain. The CDR3 is made up of 17 amino acids. The V gene lost 4 bases and the J gene lost 6 bases, with 24 bases spanning the gap. Here the CDR3 reads CASSLHTVGQSGNGYTF. The CDR3 coding sequence is TGCGCCAGCAGTCTGCACACAGTAGGCCAGTCAGGAAATGGCTACACCTTC.

The rearrangement joins TRBV9 to TRBJ2-5; a weak D match, TRBD2 (5 bases). V was trimmed by 4 bases and J by 5 bases, leaving 18 bases between them. This CDR3 comprises 15 residues. In germline, CDR1 is SGDLS, CDR2 YYNGEE. The CDR3 region is CASSSGELARETQYF. The CDR3 DNA follows: TGTGCCAGCAGCAGCGGTGAGCTAGCCAGGGAGACCCAGTACTTC.

A remark on this clone: Other DNA variants within this sample encode the same CDR3. The chain uses TRBV9 and TRBJ2-3; 9 bases are shared with TRBD2. Losses at the gene ends were 0 bases for V and 3 bases for J; bases not matched to a gene: 2. Germline V gives CDR1 SGDLS, CDR2 YYNGEE. The CDR3 loop spans 15 amino acids. CDR3 sequence: CASSVGSGSTDTQYF. CDR3 coding DNA: TGTGCCAGCAGCGTAGGTAGCGGGAGTACAGATACGCAGTATTTT.

The V gene is TRBV6-5, the J gene TRBJ1-2, with D tentatively TRBD1 (5 bases). Per the germline V gene, CDR1 is MNHEY and CDR2 is SVGAGI. Trimming pared 7 bases from V and 4 bases from J, leaving 16 bases between. There are 14 residues in the CDR3. CDR3 residues: CASTTGGAPYGYTF. CDR3 DNA sequence: TGTGCCAGCACCACGGGGGGAGCCCCCTATGGCTACACCTTC.

Only one count was recorded for this clone. The chain has TRBV18 and TRBJ2-5, with a weak D call TRBD2 (5 bases). Germline CDR1 and CDR2: KGHSH and LQKENI. V shed 2 bases and J shed 4 bases, with 17 bases lying between them. The CDR3 length is 16 residues. DNA for the CDR3: TGTGCCAGCTCACCAGAAATAGTCCTAGCTGGAGAGACCCAGTACTTC. It encodes CASSPEIVLAGETQYF.